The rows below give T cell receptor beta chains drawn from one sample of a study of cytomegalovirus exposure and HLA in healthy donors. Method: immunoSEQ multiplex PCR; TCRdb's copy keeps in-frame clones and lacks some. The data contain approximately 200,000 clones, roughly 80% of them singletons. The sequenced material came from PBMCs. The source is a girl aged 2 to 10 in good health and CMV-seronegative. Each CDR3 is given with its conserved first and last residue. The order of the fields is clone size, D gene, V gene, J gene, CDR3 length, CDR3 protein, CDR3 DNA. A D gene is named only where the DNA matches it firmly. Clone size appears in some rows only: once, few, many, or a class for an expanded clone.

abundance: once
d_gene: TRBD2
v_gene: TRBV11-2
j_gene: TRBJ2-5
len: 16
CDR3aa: CASSLGAGGPVGTQYF
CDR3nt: TGTGCCAGCAGCTTAGGGGCGGGGGGGCCGGTAGGGACCCAGTACTTC

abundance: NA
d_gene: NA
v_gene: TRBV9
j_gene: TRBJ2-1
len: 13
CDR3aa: CASSVPGANEQFF
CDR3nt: TGTGCCAGCAGCGTTCCGGGTGCCAATGAGCAGTTCTTC

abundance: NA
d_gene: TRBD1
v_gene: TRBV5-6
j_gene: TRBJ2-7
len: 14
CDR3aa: CASNQQGAEHEQYF
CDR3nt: TGTGCCAGCAACCAACAGGGGGCGGAACACGAGCAGTACTTC

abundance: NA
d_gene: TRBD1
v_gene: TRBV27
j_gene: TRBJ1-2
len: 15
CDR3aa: CASSLFGTESYGYTF
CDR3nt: TGTGCCAGCAGTTTATTTGGGACAGAGTCGTATGGCTACACCTTC

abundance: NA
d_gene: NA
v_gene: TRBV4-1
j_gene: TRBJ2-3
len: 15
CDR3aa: CASRGAGSSTDTQYF
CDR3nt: TGCGCCAGCAGGGGAGCGGGTTCTTCCACAGATACGCAGTATTTT

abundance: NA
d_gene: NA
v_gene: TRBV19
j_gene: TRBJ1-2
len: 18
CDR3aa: CASSIVLRLPFSGSGYTF
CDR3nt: TGTGCCAGTAGTATAGTTCTGAGACTGCCATTTTCCGGGAGTGGCTACACCTTC

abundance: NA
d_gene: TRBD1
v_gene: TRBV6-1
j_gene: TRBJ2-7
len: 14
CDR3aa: CASTLQGATYEQYF
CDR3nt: TGTGCCAGCACCTTACAGGGGGCCACCTACGAGCAGTACTTC

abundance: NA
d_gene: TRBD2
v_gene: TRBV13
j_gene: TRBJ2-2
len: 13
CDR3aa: CASSWGGSGELFF
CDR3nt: TGTGCCAGCAGCTGGGGGGGGTCCGGGGAGCTGTTTTTT

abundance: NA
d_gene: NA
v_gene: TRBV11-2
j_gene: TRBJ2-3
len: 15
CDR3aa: CASSHKRGSTDTQYF
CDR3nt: TGTGCCAGCAGCCATAAACGGGGGAGCACAGATACGCAGTATTTT

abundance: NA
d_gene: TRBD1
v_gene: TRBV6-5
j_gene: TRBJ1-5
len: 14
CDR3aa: CASSYAGGGQPQHF
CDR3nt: TGTGCCAGCAGTTACGCAGGGGGCGGTCAGCCCCAGCATTTT

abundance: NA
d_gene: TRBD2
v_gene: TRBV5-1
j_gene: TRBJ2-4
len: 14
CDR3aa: CASSPLGGANIQYF
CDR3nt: TGCGCCAGCAGTCCTCTCGGGGGGGCTAACATTCAGTACTTC

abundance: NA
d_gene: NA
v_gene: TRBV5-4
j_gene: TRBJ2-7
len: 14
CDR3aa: CASSLADGAYEQYF
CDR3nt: TGTGCCAGCAGCTTGGCGGACGGGGCCTACGAGCAGTACTTC

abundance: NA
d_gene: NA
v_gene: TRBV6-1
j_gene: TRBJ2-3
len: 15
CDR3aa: CASSGDRFGTDTQYF
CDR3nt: TGTGCCAGCAGTGGCGACAGATTTGGCACAGATACGCAGTATTTT

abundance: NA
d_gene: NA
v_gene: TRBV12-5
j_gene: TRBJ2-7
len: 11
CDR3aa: CASGLGGEQYF
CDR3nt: TGTGCTAGTGGTTTGGGCGGCGAGCAGTACTTC

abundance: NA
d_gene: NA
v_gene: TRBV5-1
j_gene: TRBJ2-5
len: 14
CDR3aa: CASSLGPTRETQYF
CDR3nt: TGCGCCAGCAGCTTGGGCCCAACCAGGGAGACCCAGTACTTC

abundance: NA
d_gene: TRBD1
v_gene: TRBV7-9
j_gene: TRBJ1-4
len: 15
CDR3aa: CASSLGGTADEKLFF
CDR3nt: TGTGCCAGCAGCTTAGGGGGGACAGCGGATGAAAAACTGTTTTTT

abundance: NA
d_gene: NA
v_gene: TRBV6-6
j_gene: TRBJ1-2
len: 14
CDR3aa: CASSYGFGGEGYTF
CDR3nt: TGTGCCAGCAGTTACGGTTTTGGAGGAGAGGGCTACACCTTC